A selection of T cell receptor beta chains follows, all from one sample in a study of early T cells in non-severe SARS-CoV-2 infection. TCRdb recomputed calls from the 5' RACE reads with MiXCR, one row per CDR3 protein. This repertoire shows over 20,000 distinct CDR3 sequences, 3.5% to 5% found once; its top ten account for approximately 8.4%. Sequenced input: whole blood. These receptor sequences come from an adult who was a healthcare worker with PCR-confirmed SARS-CoV-2 infection or an uninfected control (not recorded which). The CDR3 runs from the conserved cysteine through the conserved F or W. The D gene is left open where the match is weak. Size is omitted from some rows. Given values are once, few, many or a class for expanded clones.

j_call: TRBJ1-1; v_call: TRBV6-5; d_call: NA; clone_size: many; cdr3_nt: TGTGCCAGCAGCCCCGCCTTCCCGGGGACTGAAGCTTTCTTT; cdr3_aa: CASSPAFPGTEAFF
j_call: TRBJ2-7; v_call: TRBV20-1; d_call: TRBD1; clone_size: medium-sized; cdr3_nt: TGCAGTGCTAGAGGAGGGGACAGGCTCTTTTTCTCCTACGAGCAGTACTTC; cdr3_aa: CSARGGDRLFFSYEQYF
j_call: TRBJ2-3; v_call: TRBV20-1; d_call: TRBD2; clone_size: medium-sized; cdr3_nt: TGCAGTGCTGGGCCTAGCGGGGTCACAGATACGCAGTATTTT; cdr3_aa: CSAGPSGVTDTQYF
j_call: TRBJ2-3; v_call: TRBV10-3; d_call: NA; clone_size: many; cdr3_nt: TGTGCCATCAGTGAGTTGCCAGATACGCAGTATTTT; cdr3_aa: CAISELPDTQYF
j_call: TRBJ2-3; v_call: TRBV6-1; d_call: NA; clone_size: few; cdr3_nt: TGTGCCAGCAGTGAGGAAACAGATACGCAGTATTTT; cdr3_aa: CASSEETDTQYF
j_call: TRBJ1-5; v_call: TRBV3-1; d_call: NA; clone_size: few; cdr3_nt: TGTGCCAGCAGCCAAGGGGCGAGTCAGCCCCAGCATTTT; cdr3_aa: CASSQGASQPQHF
j_call: TRBJ2-3; v_call: TRBV4-2; d_call: TRBD2; clone_size: many; cdr3_nt: TGTGCCAGCAGCCAAGGCCTAGCGGGGGGCACAGATACGCAGTATTTT; cdr3_aa: CASSQGLAGGTDTQYF
j_call: TRBJ2-3; v_call: TRBV28; d_call: NA; clone_size: many; cdr3_nt: TGTGCCAGCAGCCGGGATTCAGATACGCAGTATTTT; cdr3_aa: CASSRDSDTQYF
j_call: TRBJ2-7; v_call: TRBV7-9; d_call: NA; clone_size: many; cdr3_nt: TGTGCCAGCAGCGGGAATAGATACGAGCAGTACTTC; cdr3_aa: CASSGNRYEQYF
j_call: TRBJ1-2; v_call: TRBV29-1; d_call: TRBD1; clone_size: medium-sized; cdr3_nt: TGCAGCGTTGAAGATCAGGGGGCGTACCTCTATGGCTACACCTTC; cdr3_aa: CSVEDQGAYLYGYTF
j_call: TRBJ2-5; v_call: TRBV11-2; d_call: NA; clone_size: many; cdr3_nt: TGTGCCAGTAGCGGGACAGATCTTTACCAAGTGGAGACCCAGTACTTC; cdr3_aa: CASSGTDLYQVETQYF
j_call: TRBJ2-7; v_call: TRBV7-3; d_call: NA; clone_size: many; cdr3_nt: TGTGCCAGCAGCTTACTAGTGGGCTCGTACGAGCAGTACTTC; cdr3_aa: CASSLLVGSYEQYF
j_call: TRBJ1-4; v_call: TRBV18; d_call: NA; clone_size: many; cdr3_nt: TGTGCCAGCTCACCAGGAGCTCAGGGTGAAAAACTGTTTTTT; cdr3_aa: CASSPGAQGEKLFF
j_call: TRBJ1-5; v_call: TRBV6-2/TRBV6-3; d_call: TRBD1; clone_size: many; cdr3_nt: TGTGCCAGCAGTTGGACAGGCCATCAGCCCCAGCATTTT; cdr3_aa: CASSWTGHQPQHF
j_call: TRBJ2-3; v_call: TRBV7-3; d_call: NA; clone_size: many; cdr3_nt: TGTGCCAGCAGCTTAATAGTTGGGGGCCCCACAGATACGCAGTATTTT; cdr3_aa: CASSLIVGGPTDTQYF
j_call: TRBJ2-7; v_call: TRBV10-3; d_call: TRBD1; clone_size: many; cdr3_nt: TGTGCCATCAGCCAGGGGGTCGAGCAGTACTTC; cdr3_aa: CAISQGVEQYF
j_call: TRBJ2-3; v_call: TRBV12-3/TRBV12-4; d_call: TRBD2; clone_size: NA; cdr3_nt: TGTGCCAGCAGCCCAGCCATACTAGCGGGGGGGCTAACAGATACGCAGTATTTT; cdr3_aa: CASSPAILAGGLTDTQYF
j_call: TRBJ2-3; v_call: TRBV6-5; d_call: NA; clone_size: medium-sized; cdr3_nt: TGTGCCAGCAGTTACTCGGTCGTCCACACAGATACGCAGTATTTT; cdr3_aa: CASSYSVVHTDTQYF
j_call: TRBJ2-3; v_call: TRBV6-2/TRBV6-3; d_call: TRBD2; clone_size: many; cdr3_nt: TGTGCCAGCAGCGAGAGAGCGGGGGGAGCAGATACGCAGTATTTT; cdr3_aa: CASSERAGGADTQYF
j_call: TRBJ1-5; v_call: TRBV5-1; d_call: NA; clone_size: many; cdr3_nt: TGCGCCAGCAGCTGGTCTGGTGGCAATCAGCCCCAGCATTTT; cdr3_aa: CASSWSGGNQPQHF
j_call: TRBJ1-2; v_call: TRBV29-1; d_call: TRBD1; clone_size: many; cdr3_nt: TGCAGCGTTGTCGGACAGGCCAGGGCTGACACCTTC; cdr3_aa: CSVVGQARADTF
j_call: TRBJ2-3; v_call: TRBV24-1; d_call: NA; clone_size: many; cdr3_nt: TGTGCCACCACCGCGAGGGCAGACCCCACAGATACGCAGTATTTT; cdr3_aa: CATTARADPTDTQYF
j_call: TRBJ1-2; v_call: TRBV19; d_call: TRBD1; clone_size: NA; cdr3_nt: TGTGCCAGTAGTATTGGACAGGGCTCGTCTAACTATGGCTACACCTTC; cdr3_aa: CASSIGQGSSNYGYTF
j_call: TRBJ2-1; v_call: TRBV19; d_call: NA; clone_size: many; cdr3_nt: TGTGCCAGTAGCCTCGAGGGTTCCTACAATGAGCAGTTCTTC; cdr3_aa: CASSLEGSYNEQFF
j_call: TRBJ2-7; v_call: TRBV4-1; d_call: NA; clone_size: NA; cdr3_nt: TGCGCCAGCAGCCACGGACACAACGAGCAGTACTTC; cdr3_aa: CASSHGHNEQYF
j_call: TRBJ2-2; v_call: TRBV6-4; d_call: TRBD1; clone_size: few; cdr3_nt: TGTGCCAGCAGTGCAGGGGGCACCGGGGAGCTGTTTTTT; cdr3_aa: CASSAGGTGELFF
j_call: TRBJ1-5; v_call: TRBV20-1; d_call: NA; clone_size: many; cdr3_nt: TGCAGTGGTAGGACCGACACCTTCTATAGCAATCAGCCCCAGCATTTT; cdr3_aa: CSGRTDTFYSNQPQHF
j_call: TRBJ1-4; v_call: TRBV5-5; d_call: NA; clone_size: NA; cdr3_nt: TGTGCCAGCAGCTTTAGCAGAGGCGATTGGACTAATGAAAAACTGTTTTTT; cdr3_aa: CASSFSRGDWTNEKLFF
j_call: TRBJ2-3; v_call: TRBV28; d_call: NA; clone_size: medium-sized; cdr3_nt: TGTGCCAGCAGTTTAGCCCGGCGGGTGGATACGCAGTATTTT; cdr3_aa: CASSLARRVDTQYF
j_call: TRBJ2-5; v_call: TRBV20-1; d_call: TRBD2; clone_size: many; cdr3_nt: TGCAGTGCTCCAAGATGGCTAGCGGGGGGACTATTGCAAGAGACCCAGTACTTC; cdr3_aa: CSAPRWLAGGLLQETQYF
j_call: TRBJ2-2; v_call: TRBV7-9; d_call: NA; clone_size: many; cdr3_nt: TGTGCCAGCAGTTTAAGGTCCCTCCTAGCGAACACCGGGGAGCTGTTTTTT; cdr3_aa: CASSLRSLLANTGELFF
j_call: TRBJ2-3; v_call: TRBV4-3; d_call: TRBD2; clone_size: few; cdr3_nt: TGCGCCAGCAGCCAAGATCGAGGCGGGGGGTACACAGATACGCAGTATTTT; cdr3_aa: CASSQDRGGGYTDTQYF
j_call: TRBJ1-1; v_call: TRBV4-3; d_call: NA; clone_size: many; cdr3_nt: TGCGCCAGCAGCCAAGAGTCGCTCCAGGAGGACACTGAAGCTTTCTTT; cdr3_aa: CASSQESLQEDTEAFF
j_call: TRBJ2-7; v_call: TRBV7-3; d_call: NA; clone_size: medium-sized; cdr3_nt: TGTGCCAGCAGCTTAGAGCCCACGGGGAGCTCCTACGAGCAGTACTTC; cdr3_aa: CASSLEPTGSSYEQYF
j_call: TRBJ2-3; v_call: TRBV2; d_call: NA; clone_size: few; cdr3_nt: TGTGCCAGCATGCGGTCGTCGACCACAGATACGCAGTATTTT; cdr3_aa: CASMRSSTTDTQYF
j_call: TRBJ2-7; v_call: TRBV20-1; d_call: NA; clone_size: many; cdr3_nt: TGCAGTGCCCGGACAGTACAAACCTACGAGCAGTACTTC; cdr3_aa: CSARTVQTYEQYF
j_call: TRBJ1-2; v_call: TRBV29-1; d_call: NA; clone_size: many; cdr3_nt: TGCAGCGTTGATCTAGGGAAACTAGGCTATGGCTACACCTTC; cdr3_aa: CSVDLGKLGYGYTF
j_call: TRBJ2-3; v_call: TRBV6-2/TRBV6-3; d_call: NA; clone_size: many; cdr3_nt: TGTGCCAGCAGTGCCCCCCGGGGCCATGAGTGGGCAGATACGCAGTATTTT; cdr3_aa: CASSAPRGHEWADTQYF
j_call: TRBJ1-1; v_call: TRBV5-5; d_call: NA; clone_size: many; cdr3_nt: TGTGCCAGCAGCCCCTCCACTGAAGCTTTCTTT; cdr3_aa: CASSPSTEAFF
j_call: TRBJ2-7; v_call: TRBV7-2; d_call: TRBD2; clone_size: NA; cdr3_nt: TGTGCCAGCAGCCTATTCGGGGGGACTTCGTCCTACGAGCAGTACTTC; cdr3_aa: CASSLFGGTSSYEQYF
j_call: TRBJ2-3; v_call: TRBV4-3; d_call: NA; clone_size: many; cdr3_nt: TGCGCCAGCAGCCAAGTCTTCGGGAGAGGGACTGTGAAAGATACGCAGTATTTT; cdr3_aa: CASSQVFGRGTVKDTQYF
j_call: TRBJ2-3; v_call: TRBV7-9; d_call: NA; clone_size: NA; cdr3_nt: TGTGCCAGCAGCTTAGCGGCGGGGTCCGATACGCAGTATTTT; cdr3_aa: CASSLAAGSDTQYF
j_call: TRBJ2-1; v_call: TRBV7-9; d_call: TRBD2; clone_size: NA; cdr3_nt: TGTGCCAGCAGCTACACTAGCGGGGAACACAATGAGCAGTTCTTC; cdr3_aa: CASSYTSGEHNEQFF
j_call: TRBJ1-4; v_call: TRBV7-9; d_call: TRBD1; clone_size: NA; cdr3_nt: TGTGCCAGCAGCCTGCGACAGGGCATAAATGAAAAACTGTTTTTT; cdr3_aa: CASSLRQGINEKLFF
j_call: TRBJ2-5; v_call: TRBV5-4; d_call: NA; clone_size: many; cdr3_nt: TGTGCCAGCAGCTTGCCGACAAGGAAAGAGACCCAGTACTTC; cdr3_aa: CASSLPTRKETQYF
j_call: TRBJ1-3; v_call: TRBV5-1; d_call: NA; clone_size: many; cdr3_nt: TGCGCCAGCAGCTTGGCCAGTGGAGACTCTGGAAACACCATATATTTT; cdr3_aa: CASSLASGDSGNTIYF
j_call: TRBJ1-1; v_call: TRBV7-3; d_call: NA; clone_size: many; cdr3_nt: TGTGCCAGCAGAAAGGGGCCTAACACTGAAGCTTTCTTT; cdr3_aa: CASRKGPNTEAFF
j_call: TRBJ1-4; v_call: TRBV4-3; d_call: NA; clone_size: many; cdr3_nt: TGCGCCAGCAGCCAAGAAAGATCAAGCGAAAAACTGTTTTTT; cdr3_aa: CASSQERSSEKLFF
j_call: TRBJ2-7; v_call: TRBV5-5; d_call: TRBD1; clone_size: NA; cdr3_nt: TGTGCCAGCAGCTTGGGACAGGGAGTCCCCTACGAGCAGTACTTC; cdr3_aa: CASSLGQGVPYEQYF
j_call: TRBJ2-3; v_call: TRBV28; d_call: TRBD1; clone_size: many; cdr3_nt: TGTGCCAGCAGCCCCCCCGACAGGGACCCAGATACGCAGTATTTT; cdr3_aa: CASSPPDRDPDTQYF
j_call: TRBJ1-4; v_call: TRBV18; d_call: NA; clone_size: many; cdr3_nt: TGTGCCAGCTCACCAGGGGGGTCTAATGAAAAACTGTTTTTT; cdr3_aa: CASSPGGSNEKLFF
j_call: TRBJ2-6; v_call: TRBV20-1; d_call: NA; clone_size: many; cdr3_nt: TGCAGTGCTAGTTCCAGGGACCTCTCTGGGGCCAACGTCCTGACTTTC; cdr3_aa: CSASSRDLSGANVLTF
j_call: TRBJ2-7; v_call: TRBV9; d_call: TRBD1; clone_size: medium-sized; cdr3_nt: TGTGCCAGCAGCGCAGGGGACAGTTCCTACGAGCAGTACTTC; cdr3_aa: CASSAGDSSYEQYF
j_call: TRBJ1-2; v_call: TRBV2; d_call: NA; clone_size: few; cdr3_nt: TGTGCCAGCGGTTCGTATGGCTACACCTTC; cdr3_aa: CASGSYGYTF
j_call: TRBJ2-7; v_call: TRBV15; d_call: TRBD1; clone_size: few; cdr3_nt: TGTGCCACCAGCAGCCAGGACAGGGGGAGCGAGCAGTACTTC; cdr3_aa: CATSSQDRGSEQYF
j_call: TRBJ1-1; v_call: TRBV18; d_call: NA; clone_size: many; cdr3_nt: TGTGCCAGCTCACCATATAATACGAACACTGAAGCTTTCTTT; cdr3_aa: CASSPYNTNTEAFF
j_call: TRBJ2-1; v_call: TRBV7-2; d_call: TRBD2; clone_size: many; cdr3_nt: TGTGCCAGCAGCTGGACTAGCGGGGGGACGAAGAGCTCCTACAATGAGCAGTTCTTC; cdr3_aa: CASSWTSGGTKSSYNEQFF